This TCR beta chain originates from a study of T cells in Graves' hyperthyroidism and ophthalmopathy. Findings and limits, study-wide: Blood shared most expanded thyroid clonotypes above 0.001.

Per germline, CDR1 SGHKS and CDR2 YYEKEE (reference sequence). The CDR3 contains 15 residues. Trimming stripped 2 bases from V and 5 bases from J, with 16 bases between. Turning to this clonotype: The antigen remains unidentified.

The source material, RNA transcripts, was used to amplify TCR beta CDR3 regions. The HTBI primer set was used in a first-round RT-PCR of the TCR CDR3. MiXCR, applied by TCRdb to the multiplex PCR reads, yields one record per CDR3 protein. The data hold hundreds of thousands of distinct CDR3 sequences, with 14% to 15% observed a single time. Researchers barred patients who had uncontrolled infection, other autoimmune disease, pregnancy or lactation. Thyroid ultrasound, orbital computed tomography, clinical symptoms, and serum thyroxine and TRAb underpinned diagnoses. This TCR was recovered from a man aged 18 to 30 with Graves' ophthalmopathy. J is TRBJ1-1 and V is TRBV5-5; perhaps TRBD1 as D (5 bases). Material: blood. The CDR3 coding sequence is TGTGCCAGCAGCTTAGTCCCAGGGAAGGTGACTGAAGCTTTCTTT. Translating it yields CASSLVPGKVTEAFF.